This is a list of T cell receptor beta chains from one sample in a study of CD8+ T cells in alopecia areata. The assay was immunoSEQ multiplex PCR, and TCRdb's table has in-frame clones only and misses some. Altogether some 200,000 clones are present, more than 45% being singletons, with the ten largest covering approximately 1.4%. Specimen: CD4+ T cells sorted from blood, collected at week 4, from a patient treated with tofacitinib. Receptors were obtained from a human donor with alopecia areata. Each CDR3 is given with its conserved first and last residue. D genes are given only for firm matches. Clone size appears in some rows only: once, few, many, or a class for an expanded clone.

V	J	D	size	CDR3	DNA
TRBV10-3	TRBJ2-1	TRBD1	few	CAISESATGGEQFF	TGTGCCATCAGTGAGTCGGCGACAGGGGGTGAGCAGTTCTTC
TRBV6-6	TRBJ1-5	TRBD1	-	CASRLGTGNQPQHF	TGTGCCAGCAGGCTAGGGACAGGCAATCAGCCCCAGCATTTT
TRBV5-1	TRBJ2-1	-	-	CASSTTTVMNEQFF	TGCGCCAGCAGCACTACTACCGTTATGAATGAGCAGTTCTTC
TRBV20-1	TRBJ2-3	-	-	CSAPLIDTQYF	TGCAGTGCCCCGCTTATCGATACGCAGTATTTT
TRBV29-1	TRBJ1-1	-	-	CSVEVRAQNTEAFF	TGCAGCGTTGAAGTGCGGGCCCAGAACACTGAAGCTTTCTTT
TRBV2	TRBJ2-5	TRBD2	few	CASSRLAGGGETQYF	TGTGCCAGCAGCCGACTAGCGGGGGGCGGGGAGACCCAGTACTTC
TRBV14	TRBJ1-2	-	-	CASSQTGLGENGYTF	TGTGCCAGCAGCCAGACGGGGCTGGGGGAAAATGGCTACACCTTC
TRBV2	TRBJ2-4	-	few	CASSPRHRIQYF	TGTGCCAGCAGCCCTCGTCATCGCATTCAGTACTTC
TRBV5-1	TRBJ2-3	TRBD2	-	CASSFGTSGATDTQYF	TGCGCCAGCAGCTTCGGGACTAGCGGGGCTACAGATACGCAGTATTTT
TRBV5-1	TRBJ2-7	-	-	CASSRDERYEQYF	TGCGCCAGCAGCCGGGACGAGCGATACGAGCAGTACTTC
TRBV20-1	TRBJ2-5	-	-	CSAQRETMYF	TGCAGTGCGCAACGGGAGACAATGTACTTC
TRBV4-1	TRBJ1-4	-	-	CASSQAYEKLFF	TGCGCCAGCAGCCAAGCATACGAAAAACTGTTTTTT
TRBV2	TRBJ1-2	-	few	CASSDQKGYGYTF	TGTGCCAGCAGCGATCAAAAGGGCTATGGCTACACCTTC
TRBV29-1	TRBJ1-1	-	-	CSVSDSEAFF	TGCAGCGTTTCGGACAGTGAAGCTTTCTTT
TRBV27	TRBJ2-7	-	-	CASSLASDGPYEQYF	TGTGCCAGCAGTTTGGCCTCGGACGGCCCCTACGAGCAGTACTTC
TRBV29-1	TRBJ2-7	-	-	CSVEDGQHSYEQYF	TGCAGCGTTGAAGATGGGCAGCATTCCTACGAGCAGTACTTC
TRBV7-8	TRBJ1-5	-	-	CASSQTLPTRRGDQPQHF	TGTGCCAGCAGCCAAACCCTGCCCACCCGCAGGGGAGATCAGCCCCAGCATTTT
TRBV27	TRBJ2-7	-	-	CASTPRGGIHEQYF	TGTGCCAGCACCCCACGAGGGGGGATCCACGAGCAGTACTTC
TRBV5-1	TRBJ2-1	TRBD2	many	CASSSSGGTYNEQFF	TGCGCCAGCAGCTCAAGCGGGGGGACCTACAATGAGCAGTTCTTC
TRBV30	TRBJ2-6	-	-	CAWSRGISTGANVLTF	TGTGCCTGGAGCCGGGGCATTTCTACTGGGGCCAACGTCCTGACTTTC
TRBV29-1	TRBJ2-5	-	-	CSVVIGGLQETQYF	TGCAGCGTTGTAATCGGCGGCCTACAAGAGACCCAGTACTTC
TRBV25-1	TRBJ1-2	-	-	CASSDSGGGFVRGYTF	TGTGCCAGCAGTGATTCAGGAGGGGGGTTTGTCCGAGGCTACACCTTC
TRBV29-1	TRBJ2-5	-	-	CSVGPGVQETQYF	TGCAGCGTTGGACCTGGCGTTCAAGAGACCCAGTACTTC
TRBV11-2	TRBJ2-7	-	-	CASRLGFSYEQYF	TGTGCCAGCAGGCTGGGGTTCTCCTACGAGCAGTACTTC
TRBV29-1	TRBJ2-7	-	-	CSVGFPTEYF	TGCAGCGTTGGATTCCCCACAGAGTACTTC
TRBV25-1	TRBJ2-2	-	few	CASSGGQSSGELFF	TGTGCCAGCAGTGGGGGACAAAGCTCCGGGGAGCTGTTTTTT
TRBV29-1	TRBJ2-7	TRBD1	-	CSAGGQGSTYEQYF	TGCAGCGCAGGGGGACAGGGATCAACCTACGAGCAGTACTTC
TRBV2	TRBJ2-1	TRBD1	once	CASSDPFGQGVGEQFF	TGTGCCAGCAGTGACCCATTCGGACAGGGGGTCGGTGAGCAGTTCTTC
TRBV28	TRBJ2-6	TRBD1	-	CASSTRDRGSGANVLTF	TGTGCCAGCAGTACCCGGGACAGGGGGTCTGGGGCCAACGTCCTGACTTTC
TRBV29-1	TRBJ1-2	TRBD1	-	CSVTAPGQGARLYGYTF	TGCAGCGTTACCGCGCCGGGACAGGGGGCGCGGTTATATGGCTACACCTTC
TRBV2	TRBJ2-3	TRBD1	-	CASSGTGPATDTQYF	TGTGCCAGTTCCGGGACAGGACCCGCCACAGATACGCAGTATTTT
TRBV7-2	TRBJ2-7	-	-	CASSLSPYEQYF	TGTGCCAGCAGCTTATCTCCCTACGAGCAGTACTTC
TRBV4-1	TRBJ2-3	TRBD2	few	CASSQSLAGWDTQYF	TGCGCCAGCAGCCAATCACTAGCGGGTTGGGATACGCAGTATTTT
TRBV12-5	TRBJ2-3	TRBD1	-	CASGTGVTDTQYF	TGTGCTTCGGGGACAGGGGTCACAGATACGCAGTATTTT
TRBV5-4	TRBJ2-4	-	once	CASSLQILAKNIQCF	TGTGCCAGCAGCTTACAAATCCTAGCCAAAAACATTCAGTGCTTC
TRBV5-6	TRBJ2-1	TRBD1	-	CASTTRQGFPYNEQFF	TGTGCCAGCACCACCCGACAGGGTTTCCCCTACAATGAGCAGTTCTTC
TRBV9	TRBJ2-7	-	-	CASSGRGPSYEQYF	TGTGCCAGCAGCGGGCGGGGCCCTTCATACGAGCAGTACTTC
TRBV30	TRBJ2-3	-	once	CAWGGNTQYF	TGTGCCTGGGGAGGGAATACGCAGTATTTT
TRBV9	TRBJ1-2	-	few	CASSPTQGARGGGYTF	TGTGCCAGCAGCCCTACTCAGGGTGCAAGGGGAGGAGGCTACACCTTC
TRBV18	TRBJ1-2	-	-	CASSPQDTFYGYTF	TGTGCCAGCTCCCCCCAGGACACCTTCTATGGCTACACCTTC
TRBV25-1	TRBJ1-1	-	-	CASSRRGTEAFF	TGTGCCAGCAGTCGGAGGGGTACTGAAGCTTTCTTT
TRBV30	TRBJ2-7	-	few	CAWTGAYEQYF	TGTGCCTGGACGGGCGCATACGAGCAGTACTTC
TRBV7-8	TRBJ1-5	-	-	CASSSAGQPQHF	TGTGCCAGCAGCTCAGCAGGTCAGCCCCAGCATTTT
TRBV2	TRBJ1-2	-	-	CATASNRDYGYTF	TGTGCCACTGCTTCTAACAGGGACTATGGCTACACCTTC
TRBV10-3	TRBJ2-5	TRBD2	once	CAISEQLAGGGETQYF	TGTGCCATCAGTGAGCAACTAGCGGGGGGCGGGGAGACCCAGTACTTC
TRBV30	TRBJ1-6	-	-	CATGDLNSPLHF	TGTGCCACGGGGGATCTGAATTCACCCCTCCACTTT
TRBV9	TRBJ2-2	-	-	CASSVVHSTGELFF	TGTGCCAGCAGCGTAGTCCATAGCACCGGGGAGCTGTTTTTT
TRBV29-1	TRBJ2-7	TRBD1	-	CSVVLGGQGYEQYF	TGCAGCGTTGTTTTAGGGGGACAGGGCTACGAGCAGTACTTC